Following are 9 T cell receptor beta chains from one sample sequenced in a study of blood T cell repertoires in COVID-19 (dated by TCRdb to the early 2020s). The library was built by means of the immunoSEQ multiplex PCR assay. TCRdb limited this immuneACCESS table to in-frame rearrangements with V and J called. A share of clones is missing; checked studies link under half to unresolved V genes, and the rest is unexplained. The sample table holds 250,000 to 350,000 clones, of which nearly 90% were seen once. Less than 3.5% of the sample goes to the ten largest clones. The sample consisted of PBMCs or T cells enriched from blood (not recorded which). The receptors shown here come from a woman aged 45-65 years who had been exposed to COVID-19.

This clone was found once. The chain links TRBV19 to TRBJ2-1, with TRBD1 matching 10 bases. Germline V CDR1 and CDR2: LNHDA, SQIVND (reference sequence). There are 15 residues in the CDR3. With V trimmed by 6 bases and J by 3 bases, 5 bases remained unmatched. The CDR3 sequence: CASRETGGDYNEQFF. CDR3 DNA sequence: TGTGCCAGTAGAGAGACAGGGGGCGACTACAATGAGCAGTTCTTC.

The V call is TRBV7-2, the J call TRBJ2-3; D is perhaps TRBD1 (5 bases). The CDR3 covers 15 residues. Trimming left V 10 bases short and J 2 bases short, with 19 bases between. The germline CDR1 and CDR2 sequences are SGHTA and FQGNSA. The CDR3 DNA reads as TGTGCCACCACACTAAACAGACAGCCCACAGATACGCAGTATTTT. It is translated as CATTLNRQPTDTQYF.

This clone was recorded a few times. The V and J genes are TRBV5-1 and TRBJ1-6, with 7 bases fitting TRBD1. Losses at the gene ends were 4 bases for V and 8 bases for J; bases not matched to a gene: 6. Germline lookup yields CDR1 SGHRS and CDR2 YFSETQ. The CDR3 runs to 14 residues. The CDR3, as DNA: TGCGCCAGCAGCGGGGGACAGATCCATTCACCCCTCCACTTT. This encodes CASSGGQIHSPLHF.

V is TRBV7-8 and J is TRBJ1-3, with TRBD1 identical over 7 bases. Germline V gene data show CDR1 as SGHVS and CDR2 as FQNEAQ. The CDR3 totals 18 residues. V lost 1 base to trimming and J lost 0 bases; unmatched junction nucleotides: 9. As DNA, the CDR3 is TGTGCCAGCAGCTTAGTCTCTGGGACAGTCAACTCTGGAAACACCATATATTTT. Residues: CASSLVSGTVNSGNTIYF.

The J gene is TRBJ2-7, the V gene TRBV6-5, with no clear D. The CDR3 consists of 13 residues. With 2 bases removed from V and 3 bases from J, the gap between germline ends came to 8 bases. Looked up from germline, CDR1 is MNHEY and CDR2 is SVGAGI. CDR3 coding DNA: TGTGCCAGCAGTTACCAGTATCGCTACGAGCAGTACTTC. It codes for CASSYQYRYEQYF.

The rearrangement uses TRBV28 and TRBJ1-2, with TRBD1 matching 7 bases. The CDR3 contains 13 residues. J gave up 4 bases and V 6 bases, and 5 bases lay outside the gene matches. The germline gives CDR1 MDHEN, CDR2 SYDVKM. The DNA of the CDR3 is TGTGCCAGCAGGGCGGCAGGGGGCTATGGCTACACCTTC. Protein sequence: CASRAAGGYGYTF.

The V call is TRBV7-9, the J call TRBJ1-2; 7 bases agree with TRBD1. The J segment lost 3 bases and the V segment lost 3 bases, leaving 16 bases of the junction unmatched. CDR3 length: 18 amino acids. Germline V gene sequence: CDR1 SEHNR, CDR2 FQNEAQ (reference sequence). In DNA, the CDR3 is TGTGCCAGCAGCTTTAAGGCAGGGGGTATAAAGTTGGACTATGGCTACACCTTC. It encodes CASSFKAGGIKLDYGYTF. Supplemented by reference TRBV7-9 and TRBJ1-2, the full variable domain reads DTGVSQNPRHKITKRGQNVTFRCDPISEHNRLYWYRQTLGQGPEFLTYFQNEAQLEKSRLLSDRFSAERPKGSFSTLEIQRTEQGDSAMYLCASSFKAGGIKLDYGYTFGSGTRLTVV.

The genes are TRBV10-3 and TRBJ1-1; no definite D call. The length of the CDR3 is 11 residues. Germline V gene lookup returns CDR1 ENHRY and CDR2 SYGVKD. V dropped 11 bases and J dropped 5 bases, with 12 bases sitting between them. The CDR3 spells CAARLDTEAFF. The CDR3, as DNA: TGTGCCGCGCGACTGGATACTGAAGCTTTCTTT.

The chain carries TRBV6-5 and TRBJ1-2, with D tentatively TRBD1 (6 bases). The V end lost 2 bases, the J end lost 6 bases, and 13 bases lay between the germline ends. Germline CDR1 and CDR2: MNHEY and SVGAGI. CDR3 length equals 14 residues. In nucleotides, the CDR3 is TGTGCCAGCAGTTACACCCCAGGGGAGAATGGCTACACCTTC. As protein: CASSYTPGENGYTF.